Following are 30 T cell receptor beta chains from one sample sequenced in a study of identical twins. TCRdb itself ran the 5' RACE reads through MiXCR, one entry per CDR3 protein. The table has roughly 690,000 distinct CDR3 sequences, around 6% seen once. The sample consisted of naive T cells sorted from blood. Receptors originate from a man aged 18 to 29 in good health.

The chain's CDR3 is CASSLEAGGVSDEQFF. The CDR3 DNA sequence: TGCGCCAGCAGCTTGGAGGCGGGGGGCGTCTCGGATGAGCAGTTCTTC. This chain uses TRBV5-1 with TRBJ2-1; 8 nucleotides align to TRBD2. After removal of 0 bases from V and 8 bases from J, the junction contained 10 bases not matched to a gene. The CDR3 is made up of 16 amino acids. Germline loops: CDR1 SGHRS, CDR2 YFSETQ.

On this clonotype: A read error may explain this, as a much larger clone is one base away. CDR3 loop: CASNHGGQVKLNEQFF. In DNA, the CDR3 is TGTGCCAGCAACCACGGGGGACAGGTTAAGCTCAATGAGCAGTTCTTC. V is TRBV12-3 or TRBV12-4 and J is TRBJ2-1, with 8 bases fitting TRBD1. Trimming at V came to 7 bases and at J to 6 bases, leaving 14 bases not matched to a gene. The CDR3 is 16 amino acids.

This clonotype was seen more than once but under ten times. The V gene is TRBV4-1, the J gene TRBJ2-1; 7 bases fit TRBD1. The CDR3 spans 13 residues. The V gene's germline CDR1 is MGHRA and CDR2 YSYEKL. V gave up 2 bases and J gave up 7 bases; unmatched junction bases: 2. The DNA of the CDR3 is TGCGCCAGCAGCCAAAACAGGGGAAATGAGCAGTTCTTC. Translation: CASSQNRGNEQFF.

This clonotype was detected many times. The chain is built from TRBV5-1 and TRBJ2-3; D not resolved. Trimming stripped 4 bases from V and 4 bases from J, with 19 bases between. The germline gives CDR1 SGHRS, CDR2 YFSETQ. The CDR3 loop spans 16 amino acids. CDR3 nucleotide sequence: TGCGCCAGCAGCCCGGATCGGGCTAAGAGTTCAGATACGCAGTATTTT. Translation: CASSPDRAKSSDTQYF.

Here the CDR3 DNA reads TGTGCCTGGAGTGTAGGGCAGGGTGCCTACGAGCAGTACGTC. Its protein product is CAWSVGQGAYEQYV. This chain connects TRBV30 to TRBJ2-7, with D maybe TRBD1 (5 bases). V gave up 0 bases and J gave up 2 bases, with 11 bases separating them. Germline CDR1 and CDR2: GTSNPN and SVGIG (reference sequence). The CDR3 runs to 14 residues.

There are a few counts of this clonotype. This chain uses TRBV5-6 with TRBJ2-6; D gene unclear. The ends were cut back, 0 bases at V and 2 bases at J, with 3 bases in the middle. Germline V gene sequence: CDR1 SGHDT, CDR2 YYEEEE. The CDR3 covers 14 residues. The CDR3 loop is CASSLVPGANVLTF. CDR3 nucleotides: TGTGCCAGCAGCTTGGTTCCTGGGGCCAACGTCCTGACTTTC.

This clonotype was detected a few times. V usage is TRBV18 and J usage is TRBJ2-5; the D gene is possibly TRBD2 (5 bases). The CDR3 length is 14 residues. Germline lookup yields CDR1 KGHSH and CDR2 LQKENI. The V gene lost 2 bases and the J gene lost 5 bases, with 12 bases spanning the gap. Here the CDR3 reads CASSPSVGAETQYF. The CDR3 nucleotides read TGTGCCAGCTCACCAAGCGTGGGAGCCGAGACCCAGTACTTC.

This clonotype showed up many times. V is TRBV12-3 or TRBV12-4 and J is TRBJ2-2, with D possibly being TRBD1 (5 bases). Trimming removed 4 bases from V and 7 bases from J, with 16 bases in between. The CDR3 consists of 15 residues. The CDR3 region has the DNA TGTGCCAGCAGTTCAAGGGGCATCACCGTCGGGGAGCTGTTTTTT. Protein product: CASSSRGITVGELFF.

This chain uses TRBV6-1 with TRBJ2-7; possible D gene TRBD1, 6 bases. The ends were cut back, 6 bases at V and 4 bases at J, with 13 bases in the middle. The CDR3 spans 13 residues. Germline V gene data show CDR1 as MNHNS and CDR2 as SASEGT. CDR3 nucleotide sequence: TGTGCCAGCAGATCCGGGACAAATTACGAGCAGTACGTC. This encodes CASRSGTNYEQYV.

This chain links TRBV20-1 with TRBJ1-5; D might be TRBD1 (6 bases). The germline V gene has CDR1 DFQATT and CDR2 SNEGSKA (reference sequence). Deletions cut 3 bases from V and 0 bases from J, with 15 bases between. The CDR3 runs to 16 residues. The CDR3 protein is CSASRGAEYSNQPQHF. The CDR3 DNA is TGCAGTGCTAGCCGGGGGGCGGAATATAGCAATCAGCCCCAGCATTTT.

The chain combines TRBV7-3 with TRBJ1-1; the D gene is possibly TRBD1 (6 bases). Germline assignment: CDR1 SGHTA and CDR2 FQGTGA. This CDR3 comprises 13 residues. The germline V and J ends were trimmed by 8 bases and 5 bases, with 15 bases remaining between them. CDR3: CASATGGGTEAFF. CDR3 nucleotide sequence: TGTGCCAGCGCTACCGGAGGGGGGACTGAAGCTTTCTTT.

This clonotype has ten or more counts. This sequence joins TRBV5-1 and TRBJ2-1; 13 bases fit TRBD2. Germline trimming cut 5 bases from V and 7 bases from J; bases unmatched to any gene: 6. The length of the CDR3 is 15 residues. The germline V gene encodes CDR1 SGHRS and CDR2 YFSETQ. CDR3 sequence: CASSPGTSGKNEQFF. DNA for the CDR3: TGCGCCAGCAGTCCCGGGACTAGCGGGAAGAATGAGCAGTTCTTC.

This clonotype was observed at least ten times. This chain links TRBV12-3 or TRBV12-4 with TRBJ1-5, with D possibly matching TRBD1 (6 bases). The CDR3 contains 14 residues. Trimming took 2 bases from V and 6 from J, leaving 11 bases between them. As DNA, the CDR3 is TGTGCCAGCAGTTTAATGGGGGCGGGTCAGCCCCAGCATTTT. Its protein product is CASSLMGAGQPQHF.

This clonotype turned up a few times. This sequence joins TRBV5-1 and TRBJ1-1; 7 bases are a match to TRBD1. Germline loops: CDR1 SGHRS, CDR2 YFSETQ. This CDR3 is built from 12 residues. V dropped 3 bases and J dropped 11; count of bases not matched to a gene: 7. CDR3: CASSSPGQRAFF. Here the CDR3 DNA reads TGCGCCAGCAGCTCTCCGGGACAGAGGGCTTTCTTT. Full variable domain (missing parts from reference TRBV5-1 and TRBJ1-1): KAGVTQTPRYLIKTRGQQVTLSCSPISGHRSVSWYQQTPGQGLQFLFEYFSETQRNKGNFPGRFSGRQFSNSRSEMNVSTLELGDSALYLCASSSPGQRAFFGQGTRLTVV.

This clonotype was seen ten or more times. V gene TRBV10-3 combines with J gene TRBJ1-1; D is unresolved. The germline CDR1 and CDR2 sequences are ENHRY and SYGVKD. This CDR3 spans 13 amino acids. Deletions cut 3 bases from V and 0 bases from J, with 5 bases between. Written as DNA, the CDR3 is TGTGCCATCAGTGACACAATGAACACTGAAGCTTTCTTT. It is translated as CAISDTMNTEAFF.

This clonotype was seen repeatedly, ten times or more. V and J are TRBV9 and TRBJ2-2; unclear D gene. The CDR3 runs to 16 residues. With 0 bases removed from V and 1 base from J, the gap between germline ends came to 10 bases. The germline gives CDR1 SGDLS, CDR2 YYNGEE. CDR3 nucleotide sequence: TGTGCCAGCAGCGTAGGTTGGATTCAGAACACCGGGGAGCTGTTTTTT. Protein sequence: CASSVGWIQNTGELFF.

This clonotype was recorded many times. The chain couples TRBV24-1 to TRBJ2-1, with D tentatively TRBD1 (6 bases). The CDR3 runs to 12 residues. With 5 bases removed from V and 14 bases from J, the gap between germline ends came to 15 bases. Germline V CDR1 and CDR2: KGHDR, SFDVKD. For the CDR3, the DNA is TGTGCCACCAGTGCCTGGGGGCAGGGAGAGTTCTTC. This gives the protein CATSAWGQGEFF.

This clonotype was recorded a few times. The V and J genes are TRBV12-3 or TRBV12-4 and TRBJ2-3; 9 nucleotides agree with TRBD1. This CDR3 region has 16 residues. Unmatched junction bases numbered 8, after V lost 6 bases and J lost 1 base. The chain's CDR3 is CASSRPGQGRTDTQYF. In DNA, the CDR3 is TGTGCCAGCAGCCGCCCGGGACAGGGACGCACAGATACGCAGTATTTT.

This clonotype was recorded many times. The CDR3 loop reads CSARDRYSPISGNTIYF. The CDR3 DNA sequence: TGCAGTGCTAGAGATCGGTACAGCCCGATCTCTGGAAACACCATATATTTT. The gene calls are TRBV20-1 and TRBJ1-3; no clear D gene. The CDR3 extends over 17 amino acids. Between the trimmed V and J ends, which lost 0 bases and 0 bases, there was a span of 15 bases. CDR1 is DFQATT and CDR2 is SNEGSKA in the germline V gene (reference sequence).

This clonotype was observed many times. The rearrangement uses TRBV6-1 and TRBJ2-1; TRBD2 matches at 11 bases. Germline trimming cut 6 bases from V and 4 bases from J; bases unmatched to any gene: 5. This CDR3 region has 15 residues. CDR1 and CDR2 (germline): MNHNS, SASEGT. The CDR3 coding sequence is TGTGCCAGCAGACTAAGACTAGCGGGGTACAATGAGCAGTTCTTC. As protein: CASRLRLAGYNEQFF.

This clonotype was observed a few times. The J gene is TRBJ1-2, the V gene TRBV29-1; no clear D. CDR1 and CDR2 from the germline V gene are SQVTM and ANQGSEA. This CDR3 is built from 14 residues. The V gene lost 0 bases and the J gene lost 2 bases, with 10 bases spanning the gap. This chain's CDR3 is CSVEDLAGNYGYTF. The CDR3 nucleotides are TGCAGCGTTGAAGATCTGGCCGGAAACTATGGCTACACCTTC. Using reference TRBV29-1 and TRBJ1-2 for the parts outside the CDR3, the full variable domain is SAVISQKPSRDICQRGTSLTIQCQVDSQVTMMFWYRQQPGQSLTLIATANQGSEATYESGFVIDKFPISRPNLTFSTLTVSNMSPEDSSIYLCSVEDLAGNYGYTFGSGTRLTVV.

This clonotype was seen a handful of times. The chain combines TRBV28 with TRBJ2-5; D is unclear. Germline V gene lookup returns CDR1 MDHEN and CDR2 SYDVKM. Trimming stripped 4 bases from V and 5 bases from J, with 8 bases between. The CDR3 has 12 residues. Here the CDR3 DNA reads TGTGCCAGCAGTTCTCAAATGGAGACCCAGTACTTC. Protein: CASSSQMETQYF.

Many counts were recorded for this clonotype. The CDR3 bases are TGTGCCAGCAGCTTGGGGACTAGCGCTTACTACGAGCAGTACTTC. This sequence encodes CASSLGTSAYYEQYF. This chain links TRBV5-6 with TRBJ2-7; the match to TRBD2 covers 9 bases. Germline lookup yields CDR1 SGHDT and CDR2 YYEEEE. The CDR3 is made up of 15 amino acids. After removal of 0 bases from V and 3 bases from J, the junction contained 4 bases not matched to a gene.

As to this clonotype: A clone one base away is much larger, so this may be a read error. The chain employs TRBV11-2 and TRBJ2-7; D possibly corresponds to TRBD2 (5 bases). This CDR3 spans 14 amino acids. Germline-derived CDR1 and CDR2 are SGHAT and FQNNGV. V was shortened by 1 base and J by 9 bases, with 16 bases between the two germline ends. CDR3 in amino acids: CASSLGIGGARQYF. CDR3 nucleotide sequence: TGTGCCAGCAGCTTAGGGATAGGAGGCGCAAGGCAGTACTTC.

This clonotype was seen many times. The CDR3 nucleotides read TGTGCCAGCAGTTTAAATGGCCCGTTAGGCAAAAACATTCAGTACTTC. It translates to CASSLNGPLGKNIQYF. The genes are TRBV28 and TRBJ2-4; D remains unclear. Germline CDR1 is MDHEN and CDR2 is SYDVKM. Between the trimmed V and J ends, which lost 2 bases and 3 bases, there was a span of 14 bases. CDR3 length equals 16 residues.

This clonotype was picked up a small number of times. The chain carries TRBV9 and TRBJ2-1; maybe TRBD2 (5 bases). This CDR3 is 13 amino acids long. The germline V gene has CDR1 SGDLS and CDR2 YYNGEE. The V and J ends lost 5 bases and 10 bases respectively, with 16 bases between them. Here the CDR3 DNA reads TGTGCCAGCAGGGCGGGCACGGGAATCGAGCAGTTCTTC. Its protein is CASRAGTGIEQFF. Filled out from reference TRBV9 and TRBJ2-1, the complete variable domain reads DSGVTQTPKHLITATGQRVTLRCSPRSGDLSVYWYQQSLDQGLQFLIQYYNGEERAKGNILERFSAQQFPDLHSELNLSSLELGDSALYFCASRAGTGIEQFFGPGTRLTVL.

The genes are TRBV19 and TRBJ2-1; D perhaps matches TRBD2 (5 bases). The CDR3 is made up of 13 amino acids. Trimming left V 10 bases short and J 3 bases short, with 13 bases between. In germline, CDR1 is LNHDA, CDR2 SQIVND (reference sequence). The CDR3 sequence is CATSGGLYNEQFF. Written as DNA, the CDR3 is TGTGCCACCTCTGGCGGGCTCTACAATGAGCAGTTCTTC.

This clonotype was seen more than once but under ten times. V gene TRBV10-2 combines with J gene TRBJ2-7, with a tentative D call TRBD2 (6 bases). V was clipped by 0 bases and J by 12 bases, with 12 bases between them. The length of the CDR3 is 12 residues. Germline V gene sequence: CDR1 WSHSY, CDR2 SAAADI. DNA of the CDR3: TGCGCCAGCAGTGAGTCTAGGGGACTTCTGTACGTC. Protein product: CASSESRGLLYV.

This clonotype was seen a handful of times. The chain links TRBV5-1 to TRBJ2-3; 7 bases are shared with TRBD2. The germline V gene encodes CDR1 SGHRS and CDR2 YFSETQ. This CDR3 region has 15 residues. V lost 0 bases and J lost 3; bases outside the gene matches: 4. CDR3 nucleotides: TGCGCCAGCAGCTTGGGCGGGAGTCCTACAGATACGCAGTATTTT. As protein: CASSLGGSPTDTQYF.

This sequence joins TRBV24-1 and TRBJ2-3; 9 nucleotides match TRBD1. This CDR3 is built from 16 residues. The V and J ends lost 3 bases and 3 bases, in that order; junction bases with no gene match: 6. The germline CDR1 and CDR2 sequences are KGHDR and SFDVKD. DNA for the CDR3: TGTGCCACCAGTGATCGGGACAGGGACGTGACAGATACGCAGTATTTT. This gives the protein CATSDRDRDVTDTQYF.